Listed below are T cell receptor beta chains from one sample, sequenced in a study of CD4 T cells in relation to SARS-CoV-2 and coronaviruses. The assay was immunoSEQ multiplex PCR, and TCRdb's table has in-frame clones only and misses some. The sample holds about 59,000 clones, 75% to 90% seen once. The sample taken for sequencing was memory CD4+ T cells from PBMCs. These TCRs come from a human donor in good health. Each CDR3 is given with its conserved first and last residue. The order of the fields is V gene, J gene, D gene, clone size, CDR3 protein, CDR3 DNA. D genes are given only for firm matches. Size tells how often a clone was seen (once, few, many) or the class of an expanded clone, and some rows leave it out.

>TRBV19|TRBJ1-2|.|.
CASSISATLRGYTF
TGTGCCAGTAGTATTTCGGCCACCCTAAGGGGCTACACCTTC
>TRBV19|TRBJ2-6|TRBD1|.
CASGPGQGISGANVLTF
TGTGCCAGTGGACCGGGACAGGGTATCTCTGGGGCCAACGTCCTGACTTTC
>TRBV14|TRBJ2-3|TRBD2|once
CASSQLAGLADTQYF
TGTGCCAGCAGCCAACTAGCGGGATTAGCAGATACGCAGTATTTT
>TRBV4-2|TRBJ2-4|.|.
CASSQVEGEGKNIQYF
TGTGCCAGCAGCCAAGTGGAAGGGGAAGGCAAAAACATTCAGTACTTC
>TRBV4-2|TRBJ1-4|TRBD1|.
CASSAGQERRKLFF
TGTGCCAGCAGCGCAGGACAGGAGCGGAGGAAACTGTTTTTT
>TRBV5-1|TRBJ2-1|TRBD2|.
CASSLEASGRANEQFF
TGCGCCAGCAGCTTGGAGGCTAGCGGGAGGGCCAATGAGCAGTTCTTC
>TRBV30|TRBJ2-1|TRBD2|.
CAAKVSGLAGREQFF
TGTGCCGCGAAGGTATCGGGACTAGCGGGGAGGGAGCAGTTCTTC
>TRBV27|TRBJ2-7|.|few
CASSLYSGPYEQYF
TGTGCCAGCAGTTTATATTCAGGTCCCTACGAGCAGTACTTC
>TRBV5-1|TRBJ1-2|.|.
CASSLAGRESYGYTF
TGCGCCAGCAGCTTGGCCGGCAGGGAGTCATATGGCTACACCTTC
>TRBV19|TRBJ2-4|.|.
CASSVQVSGNIQYF
TGTGCCAGTAGTGTACAGGTTAGCGGAAACATTCAGTACTTC
>TRBV9|TRBJ2-5|.|.
CASSVGQAETQYF
TGTGCCAGCAGCGTAGGACAGGCAGAGACCCAGTACTTC
>TRBV16|TRBJ2-3|.|.
CASSQIRESTDTQYF
TGTGCCAGCAGCCAAATAAGGGAAAGCACAGATACGCAGTATTTT
>TRBV7-9|TRBJ1-1|.|.
CASSRGVTEAFF
TGTGCCAGCAGTCGAGGGGTCACTGAAGCTTTCTTT
>TRBV5-1|TRBJ2-7|.|.
CASSTGPLDYEQYF
TGCGCCAGCAGCACGGGGCCCTTAGACTACGAGCAGTACTTC
>TRBV18|TRBJ1-2|.|once
CASSLSGGYTF
TGTGCCAGCTCACTCAGTGGCGGCTACACCTTC
>TRBV7-3|TRBJ2-5|TRBD2|.
CASSFTGRLAGGSASQYF
TGTGCCAGCAGCTTCACCGGGAGGCTAGCGGGGGGCTCGGCGTCCCAGTACTTC
>TRBV7-8|TRBJ1-1|.|.
CASSSPAGTGEAFF
TGTGCCAGCAGCTCCCCCGCGGGGACGGGTGAAGCTTTCTTT
>TRBV12-5|TRBJ2-1|TRBD1|.
CASGLQGSSYNEQFF
TGTGCTAGTGGTTTACAGGGGAGCTCCTACAATGAGCAGTTCTTC
>TRBV6-5|TRBJ2-1|.|.
CASRYHYRTNEQFF
TGTGCCAGCAGGTATCATTACAGGACCAATGAGCAGTTCTTC
>TRBV2|TRBJ1-3|TRBD1|.
CASSQGGLGPGNTIYF
TGTGCCAGCAGCCAAGGGGGCCTGGGGCCTGGAAACACCATATATTTT
>TRBV6-5|TRBJ2-1|.|.
CASGGGNLYNEQFF
TGTGCCAGCGGAGGCGGTAACCTCTACAATGAGCAGTTCTTC
>TRBV4-2|TRBJ2-1|.|.
CASSQEFGSEEQFF
TGTGCCAGCAGCCAAGAGTTTGGGAGCGAAGAGCAGTTCTTC
>TRBV7-6|TRBJ2-7|TRBD2|.
CASGNGLAGLYEQYF
TGTGCCAGCGGAAACGGGCTAGCGGGCCTCTACGAGCAGTACTTC
>TRBV7-8|TRBJ1-2|.|.
CASSLAGDNYGYTF
TGTGCCAGCAGCTTAGCAGGGGATAACTATGGCTACACCTTC
>TRBV5-6|TRBJ1-2|.|.
CASSLPRGQGGYTF
TGTGCCAGCAGCTTGCCCCGGGGGCAAGGTGGCTACACCTTC
>TRBV3-1/TRBV3-2|TRBJ2-7|TRBD1|.
CASSPRTRQGYSF
TGTGCCAGCAGCCCTAGGACGCGACAGGGATATTCGTTC
>TRBV3-1/TRBV3-2|TRBJ1-4|.|few
CASSQEFGGVNEKLFF
TGTGCCAGCAGCCAAGAATTTGGGGGGGTTAATGAAAAACTGTTTTTT
>TRBV5-6|TRBJ2-7|TRBD2|.
CASSLRRGSPPHEQYF
TGTGCCAGCAGCTTGAGGCGCGGGAGCCCCCCTCACGAGCAGTACTTC
>TRBV28|TRBJ2-1|TRBD1|.
CASSPTGGIGKEQFF
TGTGCCAGCAGTCCCACAGGGGGCATCGGAAAGGAGCAGTTCTTC
>TRBV6-5|TRBJ2-2|TRBD2|.
CATRLGRGNTGELFF
TGTGCCACCCGCCTCGGGAGGGGGAACACCGGGGAGCTGTTTTTT
>TRBV20-1|TRBJ2-5|.|.
CSASAFRVSGETQYF
TGCAGTGCTAGTGCGTTCAGGGTTTCTGGGGAGACCCAGTACTTC